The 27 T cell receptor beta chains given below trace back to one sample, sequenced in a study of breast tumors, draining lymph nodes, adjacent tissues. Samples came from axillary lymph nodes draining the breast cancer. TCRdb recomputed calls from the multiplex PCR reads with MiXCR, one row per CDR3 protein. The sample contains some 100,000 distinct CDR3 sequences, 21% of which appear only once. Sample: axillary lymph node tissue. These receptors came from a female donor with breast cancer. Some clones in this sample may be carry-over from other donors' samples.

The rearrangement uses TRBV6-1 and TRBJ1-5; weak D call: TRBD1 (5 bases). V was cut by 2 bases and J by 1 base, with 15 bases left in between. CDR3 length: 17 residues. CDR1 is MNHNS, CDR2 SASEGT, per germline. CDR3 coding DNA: TGTGCCAGCAGTGAATTGGCAGGGAGAGGGAGCAATCAGCCCCAGCATTTT. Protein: CASSELAGRGSNQPQHF.

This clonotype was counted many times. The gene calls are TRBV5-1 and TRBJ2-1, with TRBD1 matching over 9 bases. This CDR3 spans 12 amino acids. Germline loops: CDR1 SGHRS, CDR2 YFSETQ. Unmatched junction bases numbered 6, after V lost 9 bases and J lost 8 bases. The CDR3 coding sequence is TGCGCCATTCTAACAGGGGGCGATGAGCAGTTCTTC. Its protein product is CAILTGGDEQFF.

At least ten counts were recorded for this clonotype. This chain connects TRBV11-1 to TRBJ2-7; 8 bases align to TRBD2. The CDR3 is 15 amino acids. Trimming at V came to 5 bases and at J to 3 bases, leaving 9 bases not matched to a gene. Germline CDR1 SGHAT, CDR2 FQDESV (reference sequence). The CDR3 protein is CASSRVSGAYYEQYF. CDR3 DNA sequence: TGTGCCAGCAGCCGGGTTAGCGGGGCGTACTACGAGCAGTACTTC.

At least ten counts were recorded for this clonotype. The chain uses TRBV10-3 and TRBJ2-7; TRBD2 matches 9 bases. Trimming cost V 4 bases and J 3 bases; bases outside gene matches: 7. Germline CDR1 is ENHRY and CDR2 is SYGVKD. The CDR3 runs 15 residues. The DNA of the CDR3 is TGTGCCATCAGTGTTGCTAGCGGGGAGCTCTACGAGCAGTACTTC. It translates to CAISVASGELYEQYF.

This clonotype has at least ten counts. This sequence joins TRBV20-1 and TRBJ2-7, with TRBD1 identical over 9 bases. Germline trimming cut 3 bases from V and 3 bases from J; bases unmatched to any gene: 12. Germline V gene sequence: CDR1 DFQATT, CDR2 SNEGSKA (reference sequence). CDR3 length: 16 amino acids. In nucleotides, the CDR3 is TGCAGTGCTAGTAAATTCGGGACAGGGCTCCACTACGAGCAGTACTTC. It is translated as CSASKFGTGLHYEQYF.

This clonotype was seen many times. CDR3 in amino acids: CASSLGTGRRSPLHF. DNA for the CDR3: TGTGCCAGCAGCCTCGGGACAGGGAGGCGGTCACCCCTCCACTTT. The J gene is TRBJ1-6, the V gene TRBV12-3 or TRBV12-4, with 9 bases matching TRBD1. With 6 bases clipped from V and 10 bases from J, the junction kept 10 bases outside the gene matches. There are 15 residues in the CDR3.

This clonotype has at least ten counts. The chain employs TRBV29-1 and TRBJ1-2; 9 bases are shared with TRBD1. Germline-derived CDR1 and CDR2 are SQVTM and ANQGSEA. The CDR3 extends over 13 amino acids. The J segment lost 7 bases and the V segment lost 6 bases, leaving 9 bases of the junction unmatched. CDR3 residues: CSVPGQGLGGYTF. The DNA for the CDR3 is TGCAGCGTGCCGGGACAGGGTCTAGGTGGCTACACCTTC.

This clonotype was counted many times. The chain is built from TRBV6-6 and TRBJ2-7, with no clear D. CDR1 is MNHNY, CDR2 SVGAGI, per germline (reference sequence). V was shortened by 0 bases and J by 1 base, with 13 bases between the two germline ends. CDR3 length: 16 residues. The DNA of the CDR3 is TGTGCCAGCAGTTACTCGAAGGGCGACGCGTCCTACGAGCAGTACTTC. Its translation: CASSYSKGDASYEQYF.

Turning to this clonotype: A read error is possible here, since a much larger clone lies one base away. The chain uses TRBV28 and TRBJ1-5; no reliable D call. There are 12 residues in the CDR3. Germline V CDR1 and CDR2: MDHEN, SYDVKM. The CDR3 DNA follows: TGTGCCAGCATAGACAAGAATCAGTCCCAGCATTTT. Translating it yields CASIDKNQSQHF. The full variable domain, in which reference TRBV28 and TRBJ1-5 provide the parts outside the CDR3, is DVKVTQSSRYLVKRTGEKVFLECVQDMDHENMFWYRQDPGLGLRLIYFSYDVKMKEKGDIPEGYSVSREKKERFSLILESASTNQTSMYLCASIDKNQSQHFGDGTRLSIL.

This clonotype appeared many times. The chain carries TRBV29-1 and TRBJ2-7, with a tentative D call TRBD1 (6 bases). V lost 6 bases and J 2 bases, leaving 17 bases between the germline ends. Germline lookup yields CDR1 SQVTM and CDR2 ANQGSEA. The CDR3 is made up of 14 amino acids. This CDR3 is CSVQQGSWAYEQYF. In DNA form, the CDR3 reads TGCAGCGTCCAACAGGGTTCCTGGGCCTACGAGCAGTACTTC.

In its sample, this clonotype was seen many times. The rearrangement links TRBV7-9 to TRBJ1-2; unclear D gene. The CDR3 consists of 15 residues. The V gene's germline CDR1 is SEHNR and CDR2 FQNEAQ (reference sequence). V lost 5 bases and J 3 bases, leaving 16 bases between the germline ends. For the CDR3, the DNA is TGTGCCAGCAGCCCTGAAGGACTTGGGGACTATGGCTACACCTTC. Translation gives CASSPEGLGDYGYTF.

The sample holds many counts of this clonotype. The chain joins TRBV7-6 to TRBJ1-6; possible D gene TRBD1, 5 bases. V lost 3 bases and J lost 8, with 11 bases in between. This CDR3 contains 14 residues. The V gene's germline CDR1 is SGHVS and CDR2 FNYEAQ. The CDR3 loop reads CASSFGRDDSPLHF. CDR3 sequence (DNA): TGTGCCAGCAGCTTTGGCAGGGACGATTCACCCCTCCACTTT.

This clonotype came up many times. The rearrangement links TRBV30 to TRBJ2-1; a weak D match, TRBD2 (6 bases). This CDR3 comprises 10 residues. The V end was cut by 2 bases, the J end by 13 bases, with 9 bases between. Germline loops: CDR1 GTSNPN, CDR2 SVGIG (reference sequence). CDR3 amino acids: CAWSSRDQFF. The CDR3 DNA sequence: TGTGCCTGGAGTTCGCGGGACCAGTTCTTC. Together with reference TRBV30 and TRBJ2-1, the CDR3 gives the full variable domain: SQTIHQWPATLVQPVGSPLSLECTVEGTSNPNLYWYRQAAGRGLQLLFYSVGIGQISSEVPQNLSASRPQDRQFILSSKKLLLSDSGFYLCAWSSRDQFFGPGTRLTVL.

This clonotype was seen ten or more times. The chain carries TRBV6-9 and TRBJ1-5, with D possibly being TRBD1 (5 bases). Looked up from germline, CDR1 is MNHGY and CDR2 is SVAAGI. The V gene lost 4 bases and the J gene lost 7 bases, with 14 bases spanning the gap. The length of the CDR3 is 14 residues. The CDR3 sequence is CASSSPLRDQPQHF. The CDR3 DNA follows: TGTGCCAGCAGTTCCCCGCTTCGGGACCAGCCCCAGCATTTT.

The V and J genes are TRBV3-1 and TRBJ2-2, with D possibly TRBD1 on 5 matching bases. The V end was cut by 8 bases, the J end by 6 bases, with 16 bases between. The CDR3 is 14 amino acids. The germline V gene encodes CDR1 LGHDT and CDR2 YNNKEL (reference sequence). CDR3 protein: CASRLTVGAGELFF. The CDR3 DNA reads TGTGCCAGCCGCCTGACAGTAGGAGCCGGGGAGCTGTTTTTT.

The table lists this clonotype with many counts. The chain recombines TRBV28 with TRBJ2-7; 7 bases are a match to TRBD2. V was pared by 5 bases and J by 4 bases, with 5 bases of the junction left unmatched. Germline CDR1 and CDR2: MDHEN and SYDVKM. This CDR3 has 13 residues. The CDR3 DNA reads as TGTGCCAGCAGTCTCCGGACTAGTTACGAGCAGTACTTC. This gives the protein CASSLRTSYEQYF. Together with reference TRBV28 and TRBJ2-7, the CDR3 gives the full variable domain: DVKVTQSSRYLVKRTGEKVFLECVQDMDHENMFWYRQDPGLGLRLIYFSYDVKMKEKGDIPEGYSVSREKKERFSLILESASTNQTSMYLCASSLRTSYEQYFGPGTRLTVT.

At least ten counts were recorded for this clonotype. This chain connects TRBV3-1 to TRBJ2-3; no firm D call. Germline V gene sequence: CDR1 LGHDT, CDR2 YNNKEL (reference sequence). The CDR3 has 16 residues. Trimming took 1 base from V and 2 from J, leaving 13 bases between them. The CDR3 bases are TGTGCCAGCAGCCAAGGCCAAGACTCAAACACAGATACGCAGTATTTT. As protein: CASSQGQDSNTDTQYF.

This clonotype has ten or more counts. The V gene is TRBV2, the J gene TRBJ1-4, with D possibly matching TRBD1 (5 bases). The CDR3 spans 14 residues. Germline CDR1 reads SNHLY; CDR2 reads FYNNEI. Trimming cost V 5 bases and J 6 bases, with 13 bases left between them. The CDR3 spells CASSPGYSYEKLFF. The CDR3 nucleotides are TGTGCCAGCAGTCCAGGGTATTCGTATGAAAAACTGTTTTTT.

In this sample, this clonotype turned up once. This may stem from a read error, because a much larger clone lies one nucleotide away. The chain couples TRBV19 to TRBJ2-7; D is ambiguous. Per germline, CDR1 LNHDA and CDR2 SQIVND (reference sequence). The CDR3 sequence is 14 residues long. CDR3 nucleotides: TGTGCCAGTAGTAACCAGGTTAGCTCCTGCGAGCAGTACTTC. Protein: CASSNQVSSCEQYF.

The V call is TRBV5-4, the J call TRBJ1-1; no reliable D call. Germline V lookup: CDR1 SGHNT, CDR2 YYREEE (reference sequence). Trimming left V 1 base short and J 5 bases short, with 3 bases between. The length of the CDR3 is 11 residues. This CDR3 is CASSLRTEAFF. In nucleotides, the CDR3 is TGTGCCAGCAGCTTGCGGACTGAAGCTTTCTTT.

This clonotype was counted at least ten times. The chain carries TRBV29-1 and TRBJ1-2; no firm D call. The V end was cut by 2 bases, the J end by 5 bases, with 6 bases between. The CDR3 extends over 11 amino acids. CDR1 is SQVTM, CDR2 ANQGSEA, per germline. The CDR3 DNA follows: TGCAGCGTTGAATCGACATATGGCTACACCTTC. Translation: CSVESTYGYTF.

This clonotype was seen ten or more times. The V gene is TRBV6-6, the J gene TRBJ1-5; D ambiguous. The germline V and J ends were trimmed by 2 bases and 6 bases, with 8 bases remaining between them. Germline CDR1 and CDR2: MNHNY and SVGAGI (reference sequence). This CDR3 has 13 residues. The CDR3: CASSYRVGQPQHF. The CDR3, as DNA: TGTGCCAGCAGTTACCGGGTGGGTCAGCCCCAGCATTTT.

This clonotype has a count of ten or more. This CDR3 reads CASSLSSGANEKLFF. The CDR3, as DNA: TGTGCCAGCAGTTTAAGTTCAGGGGCTAATGAAAAACTGTTTTTT. The rearrangement links TRBV12-3 or TRBV12-4 to TRBJ1-4; perhaps TRBD1 as D (6 bases). CDR3 length: 15 amino acids. Trimming pared 2 bases from V and 3 bases from J, leaving 10 bases between.

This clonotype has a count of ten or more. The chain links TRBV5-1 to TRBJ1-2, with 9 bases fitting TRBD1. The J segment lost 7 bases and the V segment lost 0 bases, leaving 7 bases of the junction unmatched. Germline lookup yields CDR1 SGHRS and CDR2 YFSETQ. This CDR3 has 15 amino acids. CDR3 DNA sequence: TGCGCCAGCAGCTTGGTTTCTTTGACAGGGGGTGGCTACACCTTC. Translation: CASSLVSLTGGGYTF. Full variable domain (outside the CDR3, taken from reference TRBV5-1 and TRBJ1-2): KAGVTQTPRYLIKTRGQQVTLSCSPISGHRSVSWYQQTPGQGLQFLFEYFSETQRNKGNFPGRFSGRQFSNSRSEMNVSTLELGDSALYLCASSLVSLTGGGYTFGSGTRLTVV.

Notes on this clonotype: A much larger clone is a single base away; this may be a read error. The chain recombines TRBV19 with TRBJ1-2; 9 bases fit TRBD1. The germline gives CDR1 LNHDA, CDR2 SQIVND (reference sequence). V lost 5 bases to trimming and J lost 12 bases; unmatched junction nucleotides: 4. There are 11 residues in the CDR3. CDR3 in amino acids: CASSQGQGHTF. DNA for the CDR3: TGTGCCAGTAGTCAGGGACAGGGCCACACCTTC.

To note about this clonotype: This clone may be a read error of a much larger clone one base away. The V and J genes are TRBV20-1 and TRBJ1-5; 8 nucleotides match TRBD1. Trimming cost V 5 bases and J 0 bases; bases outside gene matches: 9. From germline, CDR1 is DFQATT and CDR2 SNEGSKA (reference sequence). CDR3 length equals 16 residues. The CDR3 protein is CSACYTGGGSNQPQHF. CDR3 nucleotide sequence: TGCAGTGCTTGTTATACAGGGGGAGGTAGCAATCAGCCCCAGCATTTT.

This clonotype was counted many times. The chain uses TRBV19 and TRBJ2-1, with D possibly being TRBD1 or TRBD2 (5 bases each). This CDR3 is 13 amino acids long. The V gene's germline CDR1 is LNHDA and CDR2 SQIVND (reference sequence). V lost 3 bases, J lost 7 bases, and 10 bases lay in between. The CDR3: CASSIIGGNEQFF. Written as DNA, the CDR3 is TGTGCCAGTAGTATTATTGGGGGAAATGAGCAGTTCTTC.